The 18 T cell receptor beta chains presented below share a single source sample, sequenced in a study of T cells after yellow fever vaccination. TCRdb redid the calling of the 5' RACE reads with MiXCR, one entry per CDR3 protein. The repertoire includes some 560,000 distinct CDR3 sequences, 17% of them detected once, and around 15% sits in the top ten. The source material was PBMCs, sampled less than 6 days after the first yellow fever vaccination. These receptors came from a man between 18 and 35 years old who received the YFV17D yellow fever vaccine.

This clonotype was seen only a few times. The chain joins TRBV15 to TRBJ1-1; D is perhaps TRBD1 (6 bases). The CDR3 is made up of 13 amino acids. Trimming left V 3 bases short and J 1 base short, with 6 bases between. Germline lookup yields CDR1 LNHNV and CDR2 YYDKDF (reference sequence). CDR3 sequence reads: CATSRDRNTEAFF. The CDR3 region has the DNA TGTGCCACCAGCAGGGACAGGAACACTGAAGCTTTCTTT. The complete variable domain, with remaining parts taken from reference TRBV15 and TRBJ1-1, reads DAMVIQNPRYQVTQFGKPVTLSCSQTLNHNVMYWYQQKSSQAPKLLFHYYDKDFNNEADTPDNFQSRRPNTSFCFLDIRSPGLGDTAMYLCATSRDRNTEAFFGQGTRLTVV.

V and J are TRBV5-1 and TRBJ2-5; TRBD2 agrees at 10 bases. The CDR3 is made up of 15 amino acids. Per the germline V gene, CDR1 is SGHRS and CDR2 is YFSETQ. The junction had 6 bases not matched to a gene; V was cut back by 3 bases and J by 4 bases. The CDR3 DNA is TGCGCCAGCAGCTCCCAGCGGGGGGGAGGAGAGACCCAGTACTTC. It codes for CASSSQRGGGETQYF.

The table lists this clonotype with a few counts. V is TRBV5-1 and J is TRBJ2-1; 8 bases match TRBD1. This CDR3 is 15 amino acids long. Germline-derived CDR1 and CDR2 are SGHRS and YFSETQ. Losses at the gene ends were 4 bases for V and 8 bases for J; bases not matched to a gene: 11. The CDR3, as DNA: TGCGCCAGCAGCCGGACAGGGTGGATGGAGGATGAGCAGTTCTTC. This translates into CASSRTGWMEDEQFF.

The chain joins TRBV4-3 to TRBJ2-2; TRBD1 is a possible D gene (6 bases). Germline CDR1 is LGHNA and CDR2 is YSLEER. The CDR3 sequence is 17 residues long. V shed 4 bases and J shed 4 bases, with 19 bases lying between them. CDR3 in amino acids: CASSPFVLGGTTGELFF. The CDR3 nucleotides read TGCGCCAGCAGCCCCTTTGTTCTAGGGGGTACCACCGGGGAGCTGTTTTTT.

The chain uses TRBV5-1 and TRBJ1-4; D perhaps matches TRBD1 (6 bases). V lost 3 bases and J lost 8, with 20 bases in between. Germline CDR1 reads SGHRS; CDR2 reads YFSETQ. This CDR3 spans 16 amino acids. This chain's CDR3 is CASSSLIGGSLEKLFF. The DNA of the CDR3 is TGCGCCAGCAGCTCGCTCATCGGGGGCTCGCTAGAAAAACTGTTTTTT.

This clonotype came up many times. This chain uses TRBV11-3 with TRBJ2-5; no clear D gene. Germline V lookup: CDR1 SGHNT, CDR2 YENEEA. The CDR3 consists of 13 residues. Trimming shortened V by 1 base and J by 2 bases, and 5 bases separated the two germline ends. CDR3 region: CASSLADQETQYF. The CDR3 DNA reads TGTGCCAGCAGCTTAGCCGATCAAGAGACCCAGTACTTC.

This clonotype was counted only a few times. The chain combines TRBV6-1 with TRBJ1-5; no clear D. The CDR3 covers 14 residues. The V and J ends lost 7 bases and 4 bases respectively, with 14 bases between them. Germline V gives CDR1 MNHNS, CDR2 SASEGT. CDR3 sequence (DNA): TGTGCCAGCACATGGGCACCGGAAAATCAGCCCCAGCATTTT. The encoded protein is CASTWAPENQPQHF.

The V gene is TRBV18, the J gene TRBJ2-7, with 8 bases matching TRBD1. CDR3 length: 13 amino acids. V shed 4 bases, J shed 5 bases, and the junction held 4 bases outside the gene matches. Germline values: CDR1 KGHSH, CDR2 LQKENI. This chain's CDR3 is CASSLTGGNEQYV. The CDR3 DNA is TGTGCCAGCTCACTTACAGGGGGAAACGAGCAGTACGTC.

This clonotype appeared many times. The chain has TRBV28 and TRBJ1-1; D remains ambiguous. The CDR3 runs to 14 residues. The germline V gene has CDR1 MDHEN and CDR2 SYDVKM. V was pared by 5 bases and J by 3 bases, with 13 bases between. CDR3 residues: CASSTTLSDTEAFF. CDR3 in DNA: TGTGCCAGCAGTACAACCCTTTCTGACACTGAAGCTTTCTTT.

The CDR3, as DNA: TGTGCCAGCAGTTCCAGACCGTATGAAGGTACTGAAGCTTTCTTT. Its protein product is CASSSRPYEGTEAFF. The chain couples TRBV6-2 or TRBV6-3 to TRBJ1-1; D remains unclear. Germline assignment: CDR1 MNHEY and CDR2 SVGEGT. The CDR3 spans 15 residues. V lost 4 bases to trimming and J lost 5 bases, with 17 bases between them.

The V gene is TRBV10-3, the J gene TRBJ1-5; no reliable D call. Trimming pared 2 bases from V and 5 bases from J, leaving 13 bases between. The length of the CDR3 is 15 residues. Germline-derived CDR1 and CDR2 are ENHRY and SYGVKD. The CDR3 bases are TGTGCCATCAGTGAGGGAGCTTTTCGGGATCAGCCCCAGCATTTT. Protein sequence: CAISEGAFRDQPQHF.

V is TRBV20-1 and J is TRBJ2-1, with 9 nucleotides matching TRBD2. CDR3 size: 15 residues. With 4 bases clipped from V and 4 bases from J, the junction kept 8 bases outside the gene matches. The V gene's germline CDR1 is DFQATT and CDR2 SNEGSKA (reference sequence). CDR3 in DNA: TGCAGTGCTACAAAGACTAGCGGAGTTTACAATGAGCAGTTCTTC. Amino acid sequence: CSATKTSGVYNEQFF.

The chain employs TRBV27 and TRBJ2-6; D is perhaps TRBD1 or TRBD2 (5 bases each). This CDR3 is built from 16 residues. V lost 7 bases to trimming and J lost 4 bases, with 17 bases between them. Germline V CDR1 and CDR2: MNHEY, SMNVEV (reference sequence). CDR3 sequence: CASTGGHSSGANVLTF. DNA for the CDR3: TGTGCCAGCACCGGAGGACACTCTTCAGGGGCCAACGTCCTGACTTTC. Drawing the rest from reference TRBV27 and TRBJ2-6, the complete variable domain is EAQVTQNPRYLITVTGKKLTVTCSQNMNHEYMSWYRQDPGLGLRQIYYSMNVEVTDKGDVPEGYKVSRKEKRNFPLILESPSPNQTSLYFCASTGGHSSGANVLTFGAGSRLTVL.

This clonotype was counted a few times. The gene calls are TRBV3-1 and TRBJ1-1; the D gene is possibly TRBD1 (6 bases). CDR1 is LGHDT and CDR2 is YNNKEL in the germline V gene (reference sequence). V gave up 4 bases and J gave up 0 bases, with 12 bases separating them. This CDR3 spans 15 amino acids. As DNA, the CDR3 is TGTGCCAGCAGCCCTTGGGACACTATGAACACTGAAGCTTTCTTT. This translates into CASSPWDTMNTEAFF.

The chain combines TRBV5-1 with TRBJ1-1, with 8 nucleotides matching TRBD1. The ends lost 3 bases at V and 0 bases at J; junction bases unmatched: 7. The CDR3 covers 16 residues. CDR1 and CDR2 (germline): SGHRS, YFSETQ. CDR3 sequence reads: CASSSGTGSMNTEAFF. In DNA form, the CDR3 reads TGCGCCAGCAGCTCGGGGACAGGATCCATGAACACTGAAGCTTTCTTT.

The CDR3 sequence: CASSPGVRLNIQYF. The CDR3, as DNA: TGTGCCAGCAGCCCAGGTGTACGTTTGAACATTCAGTACTTC. The chain uses TRBV11-2 and TRBJ2-4; D is ambiguous. From germline, CDR1 is SGHAT and CDR2 FQNNGV. The V and J ends lost 5 bases and 7 bases respectively, with 15 bases between them. The CDR3 spans 14 residues.

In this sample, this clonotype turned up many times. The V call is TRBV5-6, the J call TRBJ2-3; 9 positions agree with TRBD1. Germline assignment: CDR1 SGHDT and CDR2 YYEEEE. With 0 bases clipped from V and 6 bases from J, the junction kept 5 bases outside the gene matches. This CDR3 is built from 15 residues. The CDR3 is CASSLGGQGLDTQYF. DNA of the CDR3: TGTGCCAGCAGCTTGGGGGGACAGGGCTTGGATACGCAGTATTTT.

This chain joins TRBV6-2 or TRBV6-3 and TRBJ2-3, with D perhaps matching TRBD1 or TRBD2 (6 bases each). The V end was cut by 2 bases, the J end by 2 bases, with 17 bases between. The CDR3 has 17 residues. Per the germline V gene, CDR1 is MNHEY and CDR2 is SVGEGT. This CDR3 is CASSYGGGTTYTDTQYF. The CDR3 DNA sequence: TGTGCCAGCAGTTACGGCGGAGGGACAACGTACACAGATACGCAGTATTTT.